Presented here are 29 T cell receptor beta chains from one specimen sequenced in a study of blood T cell repertoires in COVID-19. TCRdb's table, derived via immunoSEQ multiplex PCR, lists solely in-frame clones and lacks some. This table holds around 310,000 clones, roughly 89% found once. Sequences were obtained from PBMCs or T cells enriched from blood (not recorded which). Receptors originate from a woman aged 25 to 39 who had recovered from COVID-19.

The genes are TRBV27 and TRBJ2-3; D ambiguous. The V and J ends lost 2 bases and 2 bases respectively, with 5 bases between them. CDR1 is MNHEY and CDR2 is SMNVEV in the germline V gene (reference sequence). The CDR3 has 13 residues. This CDR3 is CASSLSHTDTQYF. CDR3 nucleotide sequence: TGTGCCAGCAGTTTAAGCCACACAGATACGCAGTATTTT.

V and J are TRBV4-1 and TRBJ2-7; 13 bases match TRBD2. The trim removed 2 bases at V and 3 bases at J, leaving 4 bases unmatched. Germline CDR1 and CDR2: MGHRA and YSYEKL. This CDR3 comprises 16 residues. The CDR3 region is CASSQTGTSGNYEQYF. The CDR3 DNA reads as TGCGCCAGCAGCCAAACCGGGACTAGCGGGAACTACGAGCAGTACTTC.

The chain employs TRBV10-3 and TRBJ2-2; 8 bases map to TRBD1. There are 15 residues in the CDR3. V was clipped by 2 bases and J by 3 bases; unmatched bases: 2. From germline, CDR1 is ENHRY and CDR2 SYGVKD. The CDR3 here is CAISEGQGDTGELFF. CDR3 nucleotide sequence: TGTGCCATCAGTGAGGGACAGGGAGACACCGGGGAGCTGTTTTTT.

The table lists this clone with a count of one. The CDR3 DNA follows: TGTGCCAGCAGTCGAGACAGGGTGATGGGTGGCTACACCTTC. It is translated as CASSRDRVMGGYTF. The chain employs TRBV6-4 and TRBJ1-2; TRBD1 aligns across 7 bases. J was trimmed by 7 bases and V by 5 bases; bases with no gene match: 10. Germline loops: CDR1 MRHNA, CDR2 SNTAGT. This CDR3 comprises 14 residues.

The chain has TRBV30 and TRBJ1-4, with 7 bases matching TRBD1. Germline V lookup: CDR1 GTSNPN, CDR2 SVGIG (reference sequence). CDR3 size: 12 residues. The trim removed 5 bases at V and 8 bases at J, leaving 5 bases unmatched. CDR3 DNA sequence: TGTGCCTGGGACAGGGCGTCAGAAAAACTGTTTTTT. Amino acid sequence: CAWDRASEKLFF.

The chain joins TRBV4-2 to TRBJ1-2; D is uncertain. In germline, CDR1 is LGHNA, CDR2 YNFKEQ. The V and J ends lost 0 bases and 4 bases respectively, with 6 bases between them. The CDR3 is made up of 13 amino acids. The CDR3 protein is CASSQDRVYGYTF. CDR3 nucleotides: TGTGCCAGCAGCCAAGATCGGGTCTATGGCTACACCTTC.

This sequence joins TRBV4-1 and TRBJ2-7; weak D call: TRBD1 (6 bases). Trimming stripped 3 bases from V and 6 bases from J, with 18 bases between. Germline CDR1 and CDR2: MGHRA and YSYEKL. The length of the CDR3 is 15 residues. The CDR3 DNA sequence: TGCGCCAGCAGCCAGGATACAGGGTATTCAAGCGAGCAGTACTTC. Encoded protein: CASSQDTGYSSEQYF.

The rearrangement links TRBV4-3 to TRBJ2-3, with D possibly matching TRBD2 (5 bases). V shed 4 bases and J shed 1 base, with 12 bases lying between them. The CDR3 contains 15 residues. The germline CDR1 and CDR2 sequences are LGHNA and YSLEER. The CDR3 sequence: CASSLTFGGTDTQYF. The CDR3 bases are TGCGCCAGCAGCCTAACATTCGGGGGCACAGATACGCAGTATTTT.

The chain recombines TRBV3-1 (or the pseudogene TRBV3-2) with TRBJ1-1, with 7 bases that match TRBD1. Germline assignment: CDR1 LGHDT and CDR2 YNNKEL (reference sequence). J gave up 9 bases and V 5 bases, and 15 bases lay outside the gene matches. This CDR3 is built from 15 residues. DNA of the CDR3: TGTGCCAGCAGCGGCCGTAATAGGGGGCGATTCCAAGCTTTCTTT. Amino acids: CASSGRNRGRFQAFF.

This clone was seen once. The chain is built from TRBV9 and TRBJ2-7, with TRBD2 identical over 14 bases. Germline values: CDR1 SGDLS, CDR2 YYNGEE. The CDR3 is made up of 18 amino acids. The V and J ends lost 4 bases and 3 bases, in that order; junction bases with no gene match: 12. This CDR3 reads CASSPFGTSGRSIYEQYF. In DNA, the CDR3 is TGTGCCAGCAGCCCCTTCGGGACTAGCGGGAGATCTATCTACGAGCAGTACTTC.

The V call is TRBV28, the J call TRBJ1-1; 9 nucleotides line up with TRBD1. CDR1 is MDHEN, CDR2 SYDVKM, per germline. This CDR3 spans 15 amino acids. J gave up 1 base and V 7 bases, and 7 bases lay outside the gene matches. CDR3: CASTPSGQGNTEAFF. CDR3 DNA: TGTGCCAGCACCCCGTCGGGACAGGGGAACACTGAAGCTTTCTTT. Using reference TRBV28 and TRBJ1-1 for the parts outside the CDR3, the full variable domain is DVKVTQSSRYLVKRTGEKVFLECVQDMDHENMFWYRQDPGLGLRLIYFSYDVKMKEKGDIPEGYSVSREKKERFSLILESASTNQTSMYLCASTPSGQGNTEAFFGQGTRLTVV.

The V gene is TRBV27, the J gene TRBJ2-7, with D maybe TRBD1 (6 bases). Germline V gene data show CDR1 as MNHEY and CDR2 as SMNVEV (reference sequence). V was shortened by 5 bases and J by 5 bases, with 16 bases between the two germline ends. The CDR3 loop spans 14 amino acids. The CDR3, as DNA: TGTGCCAGCAGTCTCACTCCCAGGGGAAACGAGCAGTACTTC. Amino acid sequence: CASSLTPRGNEQYF.

The J gene is TRBJ1-2, the V gene TRBV7-2; D is unclear. V shed 2 bases and J shed 4 bases, with 17 bases lying between them. The CDR3 sequence is 16 residues long. Germline lookup yields CDR1 SGHTA and CDR2 FQGNSA. The CDR3 sequence is CASSLTGGVPTYGYTF. DNA for the CDR3: TGTGCCAGCAGCTTAACCGGAGGTGTCCCTACCTATGGCTACACCTTC.

The V gene is TRBV10-3, the J gene TRBJ2-5, with 15 bases aligning to TRBD2. The germline CDR1 and CDR2 sequences are ENHRY and SYGVKD. The CDR3 sequence is 15 residues long. With V trimmed by 6 bases and J by 3 bases, 2 bases remained unmatched. CDR3 in DNA: TGTGCCATCAGAGGACTAGCGGGGGGGGAAGAGACCCAGTACTTC. It yields the protein CAIRGLAGGEETQYF.

This sequence joins TRBV27 and TRBJ1-2; TRBD1 matches 9 bases. Germline loops: CDR1 MNHEY, CDR2 SMNVEV (reference sequence). There are 15 residues in the CDR3. Trimming took 5 bases from V and 2 from J; bases not matched to a gene: 6. The CDR3 sequence is CASSQQTGGNYGYTF. CDR3 sequence (DNA): TGTGCCAGCAGTCAGCAGACAGGGGGGAACTATGGCTACACCTTC.

V and J are TRBV6-5 and TRBJ1-2; TRBD1 is a possible D gene (5 bases). The CDR3 length is 16 residues. CDR1 MNHEY and CDR2 SVGAGI come from the germline V gene. The V and J ends lost 0 bases and 0 bases respectively, with 11 bases between them. CDR3 amino acids: CASSYSWQGPNYGYTF. The CDR3 DNA follows: TGTGCCAGCAGTTACTCCTGGCAGGGTCCTAACTATGGCTACACCTTC.

The V gene is TRBV29-1, the J gene TRBJ1-1, with 10 bases lining up with TRBD1. Germline trimming cut 5 bases from V and 1 base from J; bases unmatched to any gene: 7. The germline V gene has CDR1 SQVTM and CDR2 ANQGSEA. This CDR3 comprises 15 residues. The CDR3: CSVPRRDRGNTEAFF. CDR3 nucleotides: TGCAGCGTTCCTCGAAGGGACAGGGGGAACACTGAAGCTTTCTTT.

This sequence joins TRBV18 and TRBJ1-6; no firm D call. The CDR3 contains 14 residues. Trimming removed 6 bases from V and 7 bases from J, with 13 bases in between. Germline CDR1 is KGHSH and CDR2 is LQKENI. The CDR3 here is CASSLESGNSPLHF. CDR3 in DNA: TGTGCCAGCTCTCTGGAGAGTGGGAATTCACCCCTCCACTTT.

The chain couples TRBV28 to TRBJ2-6, with a tentative D call TRBD2 (5 bases). V was clipped by 8 bases and J by 1 base, with 9 bases between them. There are 14 residues in the CDR3. Germline CDR1 is MDHEN and CDR2 is SYDVKM. The CDR3 sequence is CASLEGSGANVLTF. DNA for the CDR3: TGTGCCAGCTTAGAGGGATCTGGGGCCAACGTCCTGACTTTC.

The gene calls are TRBV19 and TRBJ2-3; maybe TRBD2 (6 bases). Germline loops: CDR1 LNHDA, CDR2 SQIVND (reference sequence). Deletions cut 2 bases from V and 3 bases from J, with 15 bases between. The CDR3 totals 16 residues. CDR3 amino acids: CASSIIVLGGTDTQYF. The CDR3 DNA is TGTGCCAGTAGTATAATAGTCCTAGGAGGGACAGATACGCAGTATTTT.

The chain couples TRBV28 to TRBJ2-2; D perhaps matches TRBD1 (6 bases). The CDR3 totals 14 residues. V lost 3 bases and J 5 bases, leaving 10 bases between the germline ends. Per germline, CDR1 MDHEN and CDR2 SYDVKM. This CDR3 is CASSFSGVTGELFF. CDR3 bases: TGTGCCAGCAGTTTTTCAGGGGTTACCGGGGAGCTGTTTTTT.

V usage is TRBV27 and J usage is TRBJ2-7; 7 nucleotides align to TRBD1. Germline trimming cut 5 bases from V and 0 bases from J; bases unmatched to any gene: 10. CDR3 length: 16 amino acids. CDR1 is MNHEY, CDR2 SMNVEV, per germline (reference sequence). The CDR3 DNA reads TGTGCCAGCAGTGCGCCTAGGACAGGAAACTCCTACGAGCAGTACTTC. Translated: CASSAPRTGNSYEQYF.

The chain carries TRBV7-6 and TRBJ2-2; 9 positions agree with TRBD2. CDR3 length: 17 amino acids. The V and J ends lost 2 bases and 1 base, in that order; junction bases with no gene match: 5. Germline CDR1 is SGHVS and CDR2 is FNYEAQ. DNA of the CDR3: TGTGCCAGCAGCTTACCTACTAGCGGGCGGAACACCGGGGAGCTGTTTTTT. Protein product: CASSLPTSGRNTGELFF.

The chain recombines TRBV24-1 with TRBJ2-1, with a tentative D call TRBD2 (6 bases). The V gene's germline CDR1 is KGHDR and CDR2 SFDVKD. There are 12 residues in the CDR3. Between the trimmed V and J ends, which lost 10 bases and 6 bases, there was a span of 12 bases. This CDR3 reads CATGGSTNEQFF. CDR3 DNA sequence: TGTGCCACTGGAGGGTCGACCAATGAGCAGTTCTTC.

The V and J genes are TRBV27 and TRBJ1-5, with D perhaps matching TRBD1 (6 bases). Looked up from germline, CDR1 is MNHEY and CDR2 is SMNVEV (reference sequence). V was shortened by 3 bases and J by 2 bases, with 8 bases between the two germline ends. The CDR3 runs 14 residues. The CDR3 reads CASSFRQGNQPQHF. CDR3 in DNA: TGTGCCAGCAGTTTTCGACAGGGCAATCAGCCCCAGCATTTT.

This clone was recorded only once. The chain couples TRBV18 to TRBJ1-6; D may be TRBD1 (6 bases). The V end was cut by 5 bases, the J end by 13 bases, with 12 bases between. CDR1 KGHSH and CDR2 LQKENI come from the germline V gene. The CDR3 totals 12 residues. CDR3 amino acids: CASSWDKSPLHF. For the CDR3, the DNA is TGTGCCAGCTCATGGGACAAATCGCCCCTCCACTTT. Using reference TRBV18 and TRBJ1-6 for the parts outside the CDR3, the full variable domain is NAGVMQNPRHLVRRRGQEARLRCSPMKGHSHVYWYRQLPEEGLKFMVYLQKENIIDESGMPKERFSAEFPKEGPSILRIQQVVRGDSAAYFCASSWDKSPLHFGNGTRLTVT.

The chain joins TRBV5-6 to TRBJ2-5; the D gene is possibly TRBD2 (5 bases). The CDR3 covers 13 residues. The germline V gene has CDR1 SGHDT and CDR2 YYEEEE. V was trimmed by 6 bases and J by 5 bases, leaving 14 bases between them. CDR3 in DNA: TGTGCCAGCACCGCTCCGCGGGCGGAGACCCAGTACTTC. Translation: CASTAPRAETQYF.

J is TRBJ2-7 and V is TRBV4-2; a possible D gene is TRBD2 (5 bases). V was clipped by 1 base and J by 3 bases, with 16 bases between them. CDR3 length equals 16 residues. From germline, CDR1 is LGHNA and CDR2 YNFKEQ. In nucleotides, the CDR3 is TGTGCCAGCAGCCAAGTGGAGGCAGCCATGGACTACGAGCAGTACTTC. It is translated as CASSQVEAAMDYEQYF.

A single count supports this clone. V is TRBV19 and J is TRBJ1-3, with D hard to call. Germline V gives CDR1 LNHDA, CDR2 SQIVND (reference sequence). Trimming shortened V by 3 bases and J by 3 bases, and 9 bases separated the two germline ends. The CDR3 extends over 14 amino acids. The CDR3 protein is CASSIRGSGNTIYF. DNA for the CDR3: TGTGCCAGTAGTATCAGAGGCAGTGGAAACACCATATATTTT.